This TCR beta chain comes out of a study of Graves' ophthalmopathy and Graves' hyperthyroidism. The V end lost 0 bases, the J end lost 2 bases, and 9 bases lay between the germline ends. This CDR3 is 14 amino acids long. Germline V gene data show CDR1 as SGHRS and CDR2 as YFSETQ. Fresh peripheral blood, around 9.8 ml, was the PBMC source. Researchers took RNA transcripts and amplified TCR beta CDR3 regions from them. Second-round multiplex PCR followed a first-round RT-PCR using HTBI primers. A single record per CDR3 protein comes from TCRdb applying MiXCR to the multiplex PCR reads. The data contain about 740,000 distinct CDR3 sequences, roughly 41% of them singletons.

The origin of this receptor is an adult man with Graves' ophthalmopathy. The sample consisted of peripheral blood. This sequence joins TRBV5-1 and TRBJ2-7; D is unresolved. CDR3 region: CASSLEGLPYEQYF. CDR3 nucleotide sequence: TGCGCCAGCAGCTTGGAGGGCCTCCCCTACGAGCAGTACTTC.